This record looks at one TCR beta chain sequence and its context. Germline V CDR1 and CDR2: MNHEY, SVGAGI. The ends lost 5 bases at V and 9 bases at J; junction bases unmatched: 7. This CDR3 region has 15 residues. Per the original data handling: Nucleated cell number was recorded as an estimate derived from reference gene primer amplification. Repertoires were generated with immunoSEQ multiplex PCR, while TCRdb's copy carries only in-frame clones and drops some. V and J calls plus clone size are reproduced from that table; the DNA served to infer D and trimming. The sample has tens of thousands of clones; about 89% are singletons. The entry originates in a study of blood T cell repertoires in COVID-19. Whole-study context: Donors in the United States, Italy and Spain gave samples during acute or convalescent COVID-19. T cells, B-cell-depleted T cells, or PBMCs provided the cDNA or gDNA that served as material.

The sequence came from a man aged 65 to 85 with active or convalescent COVID-19. Material: peripheral blood. The chain combines TRBV6-5 with TRBJ2-2, with 12 bases fitting TRBD1. The CDR3, as DNA: TGTGCCAGCAGTACCGGGACAGGGGGCCTTAGGGAGCTGTTTTTT. Residues: CASSTGTGGLRELFF.